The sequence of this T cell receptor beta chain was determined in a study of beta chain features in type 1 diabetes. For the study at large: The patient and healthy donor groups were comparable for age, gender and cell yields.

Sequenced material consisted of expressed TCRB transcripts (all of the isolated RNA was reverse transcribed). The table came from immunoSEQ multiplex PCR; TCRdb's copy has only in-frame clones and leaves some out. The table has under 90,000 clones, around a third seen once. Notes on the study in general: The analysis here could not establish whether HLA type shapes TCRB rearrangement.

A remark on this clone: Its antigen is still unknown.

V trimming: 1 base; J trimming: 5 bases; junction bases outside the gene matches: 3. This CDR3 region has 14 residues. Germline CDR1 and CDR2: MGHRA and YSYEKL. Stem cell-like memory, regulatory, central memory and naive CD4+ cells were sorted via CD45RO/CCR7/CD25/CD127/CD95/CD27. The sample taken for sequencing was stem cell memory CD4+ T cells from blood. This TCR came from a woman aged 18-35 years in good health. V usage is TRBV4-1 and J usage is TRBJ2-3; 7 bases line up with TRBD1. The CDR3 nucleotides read TGCGCCAGCAGCCAAGCACAGGGGTTAGATACGCAGTATTTT. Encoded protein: CASSQAQGLDTQYF.